Following are 28 T cell receptor beta chains from one sample sequenced in a study of T-cell reconstitution after alpha-beta-depleted transplantation in children. Construction of the TCRbeta library involved unique molecular identifiers. TCRdb independently ran MiXCR on the PCR reads; one entry per CDR3 protein. Among roughly 200,000 distinct CDR3 sequences listed, 7% to 9% were seen once. The material sequenced was PBMCs, mostly from graft donor cells, taken 360 days after TCRalphabeta/CD19-depleted stem cell transplant. These receptors were collected from a male patient between 2 and 10 years old who had a stem cell transplant for acute myeloid leukemia, so the T cells may come from the graft donor.

Remarks on this clonotype: This clone may be a read error of a much larger clone one base away. The CDR3 does not close with the conserved phenylalanine or tryptophan, likely indicating a read error. This chain joins TRBV12-3 or TRBV12-4 and TRBJ1-2; D is perhaps TRBD1 (5 bases). Trimming stripped 5 bases from V and 4 bases from J, with 17 bases between. CDR3 length: 15 amino acids. The CDR3 loop reads CASSTRRQPSYGYTC. In DNA, the CDR3 is TGTGCCAGCAGTACCAGAAGACAGCCCTCCTATGGCTACACCTGC.

This clonotype has a count of ten or more. This chain uses TRBV15 with TRBJ1-1; D unresolved. The CDR3 is 12 amino acids. Germline V gives CDR1 LNHNV, CDR2 YYDKDF (reference sequence). V gave up 1 base and J gave up 11 bases, with 11 bases separating them. Here the CDR3 DNA reads TGTGCCACCAGCAGAGCCCTGGGGTGGGCTTTCTTT. As protein: CATSRALGWAFF.

This clonotype was recorded a few times. The chain couples TRBV5-1 to TRBJ1-2, with 9 nucleotides matching TRBD1. This CDR3 comprises 14 residues. The trim removed 3 bases at V and 6 bases at J, leaving 6 bases unmatched. Germline CDR1 is SGHRS and CDR2 is YFSETQ. The CDR3 DNA reads as TGCGCCAGCAGCTGGGCGACAGGGGGAAATGGCTACACCTTC. It is translated as CASSWATGGNGYTF.

This clonotype occurred a few times. The chain employs TRBV7-9 and TRBJ1-2; tentatively, D is TRBD1 (6 bases). Germline lookup yields CDR1 SEHNR and CDR2 FQNEAQ (reference sequence). V lost 5 bases to trimming and J lost 5 bases, with 15 bases between them. CDR3 length equals 14 residues. The CDR3 protein is CASSPPWTDYGYTF. The DNA for the CDR3 is TGTGCCAGCAGCCCACCGTGGACAGATTATGGCTACACCTTC.

This clonotype was found many times. V is TRBV12-3 or TRBV12-4 and J is TRBJ2-5, with 11 bases lining up with TRBD2. The CDR3 spans 19 residues. V was clipped by 7 bases and J by 5 bases; unmatched bases: 21. CDR3 DNA: TGTGCCAGCACTCATAGCGGGAGGGCCGTTCTGGCGACACGTGAGACCCAGTACTTC. Amino acid sequence: CASTHSGRAVLATRETQYF.

This clonotype appeared a few times. The chain combines TRBV15 with TRBJ2-1; D possibly corresponds to TRBD1 (5 bases). The CDR3 totals 14 residues. Germline CDR1 is LNHNV and CDR2 is YYDKDF (reference sequence). The V end lost 3 bases, the J end lost 7 bases, and 13 bases lay between the germline ends. In DNA, the CDR3 is TGTGCCACCAGCAGGGTAGGGGTACAGAATGAGCAGTTCTTC. This translates into CATSRVGVQNEQFF.

This clonotype was detected ten times or more. The chain combines TRBV4-3 with TRBJ2-3; D is undetermined. Germline CDR1 and CDR2: LGHNA and YSLEER. Deletions cut 2 bases from V and 3 bases from J, with 6 bases between. The CDR3 is 13 residues long. The CDR3 here is CASSQRGTDTQYF. DNA for the CDR3: TGCGCCAGCAGCCAACGCGGAACAGATACGCAGTATTTT.

The rearrangement uses TRBV7-8 and TRBJ2-3, with D unclear. With 6 bases removed from V and 6 bases from J, the gap between germline ends came to 10 bases. CDR3 length: 12 amino acids. In germline, CDR1 is SGHVS, CDR2 FQNEAQ. The CDR3 nucleotides are TGTGCCAGCAGTTTCGACGTGGATACGCAGTATTTT. Translation: CASSFDVDTQYF.

This clonotype came up many times. The chain carries TRBV20-1 and TRBJ2-3; D remains ambiguous. V lost 6 bases, J lost 2 bases, and 15 bases lay in between. CDR3 size: 14 residues. Germline V lookup: CDR1 DFQATT, CDR2 SNEGSKA (reference sequence). The CDR3 sequence: CSATLGVLTDTQYF. The CDR3 DNA sequence: TGCAGTGCGACCCTAGGCGTACTCACAGATACGCAGTATTTT.

This clonotype was seen more than once but under ten times. The chain joins TRBV10-3 to TRBJ2-3, with no clear D. The CDR3 extends over 12 amino acids. Germline assignment: CDR1 ENHRY and CDR2 SYGVKD. With 8 bases removed from V and 6 bases from J, the gap between germline ends came to 12 bases. The CDR3 bases are TGTGCCATCGGGCCCTACCTGGATACGCAGTATTTT. Protein product: CAIGPYLDTQYF.

A few counts support this clonotype. V gene TRBV5-1 combines with J gene TRBJ2-5; 14 positions agree with TRBD2. V lost 4 bases and J lost 5; bases outside the gene matches: 7. Germline values: CDR1 SGHRS, CDR2 YFSETQ. This CDR3 is built from 16 residues. For the CDR3, the DNA is TGCGCCAGCAGCCCCGGGACTAGCGGGGGACCTGAGACCCAGTACTTC. It is translated as CASSPGTSGGPETQYF.

This clonotype showed up many times. The rearrangement joins TRBV20-1 to TRBJ2-5, with TRBD2 matching over 7 bases. The germline V gene encodes CDR1 DFQATT and CDR2 SNEGSKA (reference sequence). This CDR3 has 16 residues. After removal of 1 base from V and 1 base from J, the junction contained 9 bases not matched to a gene. The DNA of the CDR3 is TGCAGTGCTAGAGTTCTGAAGGCTAGCGGCCAAGAGACCCAGTACTTC. Its protein is CSARVLKASGQETQYF.

The chain couples TRBV12-3 or TRBV12-4 to TRBJ2-3; TRBD2 might be the D (7 bases). Trimming stripped 4 bases from V and 12 bases from J, with 14 bases between. This CDR3 is 12 amino acids long. The CDR3 spells CASSSPGGQQYF. CDR3 DNA: TGTGCCAGCAGTTCGCCCGGGGGGCAACAGTATTTT.

This clonotype was recorded many times. The chain combines TRBV12-3 or TRBV12-4 with TRBJ2-4, with 13 bases that match TRBD2. This CDR3 comprises 20 residues. Trimming cost V 4 bases and J 4 bases; bases outside gene matches: 16. CDR3 loop: CASSYTPGLGLAGAKNIQYF. In nucleotides, the CDR3 is TGTGCCAGCAGTTATACACCGGGACTAGGACTAGCGGGAGCTAAAAACATTCAGTACTTC.

This chain uses TRBV5-6 with TRBJ1-1; possible D gene TRBD1, 5 bases. CDR1 is SGHDT, CDR2 YYEEEE, per germline. This CDR3 contains 14 residues. Deletions cut 0 bases from V and 3 bases from J, with 9 bases between. The CDR3 region has the DNA TGTGCCAGCAGCTTGGGGGTGGGGGACACTGAAGCTTTCTTT. It codes for CASSLGVGDTEAFF.

This clonotype was seen more than once but under ten times. The rearrangement uses TRBV20-1 and TRBJ2-5; 8 bases line up with TRBD2. Trimming took 3 bases from V and 1 from J; bases not matched to a gene: 4. CDR3 length equals 14 residues. From germline, CDR1 is DFQATT and CDR2 SNEGSKA (reference sequence). In DNA, the CDR3 is TGCAGTGCTAGGACTAGCGTCGTCCAAGAGACCCAGTACTTC. Translation: CSARTSVVQETQYF.

This clonotype was detected many times. The CDR3 region is CSARPYLNSPLHF. CDR3 in DNA: TGCAGTGCTAGACCGTACCTCAATTCACCCCTCCACTTT. The rearrangement links TRBV20-1 to TRBJ1-6; D call uncertain. With 2 bases removed from V and 7 bases from J, the gap between germline ends came to 9 bases. The CDR3 runs 13 residues. Germline V CDR1 and CDR2: DFQATT, SNEGSKA (reference sequence).

The chain has TRBV7-9 and TRBJ2-7, with D tentatively TRBD1 (5 bases). The germline V gene has CDR1 SEHNR and CDR2 FQNEAQ (reference sequence). V was pared by 0 bases and J by 5 bases, with 8 bases between. The CDR3 is made up of 13 amino acids. The CDR3 bases are TGTGCCAGCAGCTTAGCGCCCAGGGACGAGCAGTACTTC. Protein sequence: CASSLAPRDEQYF. Filled out from reference TRBV7-9 and TRBJ2-7, the complete variable domain reads DTGVSQNPRHKITKRGQNVTFRCDPISEHNRLYWYRQTLGQGPEFLTYFQNEAQLEKSRLLSDRFSAERPKGSFSTLEIQRTEQGDSAMYLCASSLAPRDEQYFGPGTRLTVT.

This clonotype was observed at least ten times. The V and J genes are TRBV9 and TRBJ2-1, with D possibly TRBD2 on 6 matching bases. This CDR3 has 13 amino acids. The V end lost 2 bases, the J end lost 6 bases, and 9 bases lay between the germline ends. Germline V gene sequence: CDR1 SGDLS, CDR2 YYNGEE. In DNA, the CDR3 is TGTGCCAGCAGCGTGGGGACTTTCAATGAGCAGTTCTTC. Its protein product is CASSVGTFNEQFF.

A note on this clonotype: A read error may be the cause here, since a much bigger clone is one base away. The chain couples TRBV10-3 to TRBJ2-3, with TRBD2 matching over 7 bases. V dropped 6 bases and J dropped 1; count of bases not matched to a gene: 4. Germline V gives CDR1 ENHRY, CDR2 SYGVKD. This CDR3 region has 14 residues. The CDR3 sequence: CAIRWGGGTDTQYF. The CDR3 nucleotides read TGTGCCATCAGATGGGGAGGGGGCACAGATACGCAGTATTTT.

This clonotype has more than one count but fewer than ten. The J gene is TRBJ2-7, the V gene TRBV5-1; D uncertain. There are 11 residues in the CDR3. Germline CDR1 reads SGHRS; CDR2 reads YFSETQ. With 0 bases removed from V and 6 bases from J, the gap between germline ends came to 4 bases. The DNA of the CDR3 is TGCGCCAGCAGCTTGGAAGCCGAGCAGTACTTC. Amino acid sequence: CASSLEAEQYF.

The genes are TRBV7-2 and TRBJ2-7; no reliable D call. There are 13 residues in the CDR3. V was shortened by 5 bases and J by 0 bases, with 8 bases between the two germline ends. The germline CDR1 and CDR2 sequences are SGHTA and FQGNSA. CDR3 sequence (DNA): TGTGCCAGCAGCCCTAGTAGCTCCTACGAGCAGTACTTC. This sequence encodes CASSPSSSYEQYF.

The chain carries TRBV13 and TRBJ2-7; D remains unclear. The CDR3 sequence is 13 residues long. V was cut by 0 bases and J by 3 bases, with 6 bases left in between. Germline V gene sequence: CDR1 PRHDT, CDR2 FYEKMQ (reference sequence). The CDR3 protein is CASSLGWGYEQYF. The CDR3, as DNA: TGTGCCAGCAGCTTAGGCTGGGGCTACGAGCAGTACTTC. Full variable domain (remainder filled in from reference TRBV13 and TRBJ2-7): AAGVIQSPRHLIKEKRETATLKCYPIPRHDTVYWYQQGPGQDPQFLISFYEKMQSDKGSIPDRFSAQQFSDYHSELNMSSLELGDSALYFCASSLGWGYEQYFGPGTRLTVT.

J is TRBJ2-3 and V is TRBV5-1, with D unresolved. Germline lookup yields CDR1 SGHRS and CDR2 YFSETQ. This CDR3 comprises 16 residues. The V gene lost 0 bases and the J gene lost 0 bases, with 11 bases spanning the gap. In nucleotides, the CDR3 is TGCGCCAGCAGCTTGGGGCCGACCACGAGCACAGATACGCAGTATTTT. As protein: CASSLGPTTSTDTQYF.

This clonotype was recorded many times. The genes are TRBV4-1 and TRBJ2-3, with TRBD2 matching 12 bases. Trimming removed 4 bases from V and 5 bases from J; junction bases left unmatched: 7. Germline lookup yields CDR1 MGHRA and CDR2 YSYEKL. This CDR3 comprises 16 residues. The CDR3 DNA follows: TGCGCCAGCAGCCCTAGCGGGAGGGCCGGTAAAGATACGCAGTATTTT. It translates to CASSPSGRAGKDTQYF.

This clonotype was picked up a small number of times. The V and J genes are TRBV5-6 and TRBJ2-7; 12 bases are a match to TRBD1. The CDR3 is 14 residues long. The germline V gene has CDR1 SGHDT and CDR2 YYEEEE. The trim removed 4 bases at V and 6 bases at J, leaving 5 bases unmatched. In nucleotides, the CDR3 is TGTGCCAGCAGCCTGGGACAGGGGGCGCGCGAGCAGTACGTC. This translates into CASSLGQGAREQYV.

This clonotype was counted ten times or more. The gene calls are TRBV20-1 and TRBJ2-7; D is uncertain. The V end lost 5 bases, the J end lost 5 bases, and 16 bases lay between the germline ends. CDR3 length: 13 amino acids. CDR1 and CDR2 (germline): DFQATT, SNEGSKA (reference sequence). The chain's CDR3 is CSAVPRAYHEQYF. DNA of the CDR3: TGCAGTGCTGTCCCCCGGGCTTACCACGAGCAGTACTTC.

This clonotype was seen more than once but under ten times. Written as DNA, the CDR3 is TGCGCCAGCAGGGTACAGGAATCCTATGGCTACACCTTC. This codes for CASRVQESYGYTF. J is TRBJ1-2 and V is TRBV5-1; tentative D call: TRBD1 (5 bases). Germline assignment: CDR1 SGHRS and CDR2 YFSETQ. V shed 5 bases and J shed 4 bases, with 12 bases lying between them. The CDR3 is 13 residues long. The complete variable domain, with remaining parts taken from reference TRBV5-1 and TRBJ1-2, reads KAGVTQTPRYLIKTRGQQVTLSCSPISGHRSVSWYQQTPGQGLQFLFEYFSETQRNKGNFPGRFSGRQFSNSRSEMNVSTLELGDSALYLCASRVQESYGYTFGSGTRLTVV.